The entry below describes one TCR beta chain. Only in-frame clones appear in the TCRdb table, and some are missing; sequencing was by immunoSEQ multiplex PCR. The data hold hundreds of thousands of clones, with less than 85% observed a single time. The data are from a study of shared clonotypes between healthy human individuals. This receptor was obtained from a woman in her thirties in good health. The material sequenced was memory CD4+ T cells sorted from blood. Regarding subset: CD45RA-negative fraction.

The CDR3 here is CASSLGYGTSGLSTDTQYF. The CDR3 bases are TGTGCCAGCAGTTTGGGATACGGGACTAGCGGACTTAGCACAGATACGCAGTATTTT. This chain joins TRBV27 and TRBJ2-3; 11 bases are a match to TRBD2. The V gene end was trimmed by 3 bases and the J gene end by 0 bases; junction bases not matched to a gene: 11. Germline V gene sequence: CDR1 MNHEY, CDR2 SMNVEV (reference sequence). The length of the CDR3 is 19 residues.